These 32 T cell receptor beta chains came from one sample sequenced in a study of CD8 T cells in Susac syndrome. It was with random hexamers that about 0.45 to 1 ug RNA was reverse transcribed. TCRdb re-called the immunoSEQ multiplex PCR reads through MiXCR, storing one row per CDR3 protein. The data hold about 140,000 distinct CDR3 sequences, with 85% to 95% observed a single time. The sequenced material came from CD4+ T cells from PBMCs. The receptors were sampled from a human donor with multiple sclerosis.

This clonotype was counted a single time. The V gene is TRBV7-2, the J gene TRBJ2-7; tentatively, D is TRBD1 or TRBD2 (6 bases each). CDR1 is SGHTA and CDR2 is FQGNSA in the germline V gene. This CDR3 spans 12 amino acids. V lost 7 bases and J 7 bases, leaving 14 bases between the germline ends. The CDR3 coding sequence is TGTGCCAGCACCCCGGGGGCGAGGGAGCAGTACTTC. Translation: CASTPGAREQYF.

This clonotype was seen only once. The rearrangement joins TRBV7-2 to TRBJ2-7; no firm D call. This CDR3 is 11 amino acids long. The V end lost 5 bases, the J end lost 7 bases, and 9 bases lay between the germline ends. Germline V gene data show CDR1 as SGHTA and CDR2 as FQGNSA. CDR3 coding DNA: TGTGCCAGCAGCCCCTTAGGGGAGCAGTACTTC. Its protein is CASSPLGEQYF. Complete variable domain (other parts from reference TRBV7-2 and TRBJ2-7): GAGVSQSPSNKVTEKGKDVELRCDPISGHTALYWYRQSLGQGLEFLIYFQGNSAPDKSGLPSDRFSAERTGGSVSTLTIQRTQQEDSAVYLCASSPLGEQYFGPGTRLTVT.

This clonotype was counted once. V and J are TRBV29-1 and TRBJ1-1; weak D call: TRBD1 (5 bases). The V end was cut by 7 bases, the J end by 0 bases, with 12 bases between. The CDR3 is 13 amino acids. Looked up from germline, CDR1 is SQVTM and CDR2 is ANQGSEA. CDR3: CSAESRVNTEAFF. The DNA of the CDR3 is TGCAGCGCGGAAAGCAGGGTGAACACTGAAGCTTTCTTT.

This clonotype showed up just once. The chain links TRBV7-3 to TRBJ2-6; D is uncertain. The V gene lost 2 bases and the J gene lost 1 base, with 12 bases spanning the gap. From germline, CDR1 is SGHTA and CDR2 FQGTGA. This CDR3 comprises 17 residues. CDR3 residues: CASSLSPLRSGANVLTF. CDR3 nucleotide sequence: TGTGCCAGCAGCTTATCCCCTCTACGGTCTGGGGCCAACGTCCTGACTTTC.

This chain connects TRBV9 to TRBJ2-1; possible D gene TRBD1, 5 bases. Germline assignment: CDR1 SGDLS and CDR2 YYNGEE. V was cut by 2 bases and J by 4 bases, with 7 bases left in between. The CDR3 length is 13 residues. In DNA, the CDR3 is TGTGCCAGCAGCGTGGCAGGGTACAATGAGCAGTTCTTC. Amino acid sequence: CASSVAGYNEQFF.

The rearrangement links TRBV15 to TRBJ1-2; D is ambiguous. Trimming shortened V by 4 bases and J by 8 bases, and 14 bases separated the two germline ends. Germline CDR1 LNHNV, CDR2 YYDKDF (reference sequence). The CDR3 has 13 residues. CDR3 DNA sequence: TGTGCCACCAGCACTGGCCTTCGAGGAGGCTACACCTTC. Its protein is CATSTGLRGGYTF.

The CDR3 loop reads CSGRGTGYYEQYF. CDR3 DNA: TGCAGTGGAAGGGGGACAGGGTACTACGAGCAGTACTTC. The chain has TRBV20-1 and TRBJ2-7; 9 bases align to TRBD1. This CDR3 has 13 amino acids. The germline V gene has CDR1 DFQATT and CDR2 SNEGSKA (reference sequence). After removal of 7 bases from V and 3 bases from J, the junction contained 7 bases not matched to a gene.

This clonotype was counted once. The CDR3 is CASSQGLAGGLIQETQYF. The CDR3 region has the DNA TGTGCCAGCAGCCAAGGGCTAGCGGGGGGACTAATCCAAGAGACCCAGTACTTC. The chain couples TRBV3-1 to TRBJ2-5; the match to TRBD2 covers 11 bases. Trimming at V came to 1 base and at J to 1 base, leaving 8 bases not matched to a gene. The CDR3 contains 18 residues. The germline gives CDR1 LGHDT, CDR2 YNNKEL (reference sequence).

This clonotype occurred once. The chain carries TRBV7-9 and TRBJ2-1; D is unclear. Per germline, CDR1 SEHNR and CDR2 FQNEAQ (reference sequence). V shed 2 bases and J shed 9 bases, with 17 bases lying between them. The length of the CDR3 is 15 residues. The CDR3 DNA reads TGTGCCAGCAGCTTACTTAGTCGGCGGTTGAGTGAGCAGTTCTTC. Translation: CASSLLSRRLSEQFF. The complete variable domain, with remaining parts taken from reference TRBV7-9 and TRBJ2-1, reads DTGVSQNPRHKITKRGQNVTFRCDPISEHNRLYWYRQTLGQGPEFLTYFQNEAQLEKSRLLSDRFSAERPKGSFSTLEIQRTEQGDSAMYLCASSLLSRRLSEQFFGPGTRLTVL.

The V gene is TRBV29-1, the J gene TRBJ2-5; D unclear. CDR3 length equals 12 residues. V gave up 4 bases and J gave up 5 bases, with 11 bases separating them. CDR1 and CDR2 from the germline V gene are SQVTM and ANQGSEA. As DNA, the CDR3 is TGCAGCGTTGGGATAGGGATGGAGACCCAGTACTTC. It codes for CSVGIGMETQYF.

V gene TRBV20-1 combines with J gene TRBJ2-5, with TRBD2 identical over 9 bases. V lost 6 bases and J lost 5; bases outside the gene matches: 4. This CDR3 has 12 residues. Germline loops: CDR1 DFQATT, CDR2 SNEGSKA (reference sequence). The CDR3 DNA sequence: TGCAGTGCCCACAGCGGGGGGGAGACCCAGTACTTC. Translation gives CSAHSGGETQYF.

This clonotype has only one observation. The J gene is TRBJ2-4, the V gene TRBV5-6; D may correspond to TRBD1 or TRBD2 (5 bases each). This CDR3 region has 13 residues. CDR1 is SGHDT, CDR2 YYEEEE, per germline. Trimming removed 2 bases from V and 6 bases from J, with 9 bases in between. The CDR3 reads CASSFPGTNIQYF. The CDR3, as DNA: TGTGCCAGCAGCTTCCCCGGGACAAACATTCAGTACTTC.

This chain uses TRBV10-2 with TRBJ1-6; no clear D. V was cut by 3 bases and J by 9 bases, with 9 bases left in between. Germline assignment: CDR1 WSHSY and CDR2 SAAADI. The CDR3 sequence is 13 residues long. As DNA, the CDR3 is TGCGCCAGCAGTGACCAGGCAGGTTCACCCCTCCACTTT. Translating it yields CASSDQAGSPLHF.

This clonotype has only a few counts. The chain recombines TRBV2 with TRBJ1-5; D is undetermined. V was trimmed by 4 bases and J by 3 bases, leaving 10 bases between them. There are 14 residues in the CDR3. Germline CDR1 is SNHLY and CDR2 is FYNNEI. This chain's CDR3 is CASSGGVPNQPQHF. The CDR3, as DNA: TGTGCCAGCAGTGGGGGAGTTCCCAATCAGCCCCAGCATTTT.

J is TRBJ2-7 and V is TRBV7-8, with 10 bases matching TRBD1. The CDR3 is 16 amino acids. After removal of 4 bases from V and 1 base from J, the junction contained 7 bases not matched to a gene. Germline loops: CDR1 SGHVS, CDR2 FQNEAQ. The CDR3, as DNA: TGTGCCAGCAGCTCGCGGGGGACAGGGGCTTCCTACGAGCAGTACTTC. Translated: CASSSRGTGASYEQYF.

The chain couples TRBV20-1 to TRBJ2-6, with 7 bases fitting TRBD1. The CDR3 has 16 residues. Looked up from germline, CDR1 is DFQATT and CDR2 is SNEGSKA (reference sequence). The J segment lost 2 bases and the V segment lost 5 bases, leaving 9 bases of the junction unmatched. In DNA form, the CDR3 reads TGCAGTGCTTCTCGACAGGGCTTCACTGGGGCCAACGTCCTGACTTTC. Encoded protein: CSASRQGFTGANVLTF.

The rearrangement joins TRBV7-2 to TRBJ2-1; D gene unclear. The CDR3 extends over 16 amino acids. CDR1 is SGHTA and CDR2 is FQGNSA in the germline V gene. V shed 5 bases and J shed 4 bases, with 18 bases lying between them. This chain's CDR3 is CASSPRHRGTYNEQFF. CDR3 coding DNA: TGTGCCAGCAGCCCCCGACACCGTGGAACTTACAATGAGCAGTTCTTC.

The gene calls are TRBV20-1 and TRBJ1-6; TRBD1 matches 10 bases. The J segment lost 10 bases and the V segment lost 1 base, leaving 4 bases of the junction unmatched. The CDR3 extends over 14 amino acids. CDR1 DFQATT and CDR2 SNEGSKA come from the germline V gene (reference sequence). The CDR3 nucleotides read TGCAGTGCTAGAGGTCGGACAGGGGGGTCACCCCTCCACTTT. It yields the protein CSARGRTGGSPLHF.

The chain is built from TRBV7-3 and TRBJ2-1, with D perhaps matching TRBD2 (6 bases). Germline CDR1 and CDR2: SGHTA and FQGTGA. V gave up 6 bases and J gave up 2 bases, with 14 bases separating them. The CDR3 covers 15 residues. The CDR3: CASSSGGGPYNEQFF. CDR3 nucleotide sequence: TGTGCCAGCAGTTCCGGTGGAGGGCCCTACAATGAGCAGTTCTTC.

This chain's CDR3 is CASSRGTGGRPQHF. CDR3 in DNA: TGTGCCAGCAGTCGGGGGACAGGAGGTCGTCCCCAGCATTTT. The chain links TRBV12-3 or TRBV12-4 to TRBJ1-5; 8 nucleotides agree with TRBD1. The J segment lost 10 bases and the V segment lost 5 bases, leaving 10 bases of the junction unmatched. This CDR3 contains 14 residues.

V and J are TRBV29-1 and TRBJ2-5; TRBD2 matches at 14 bases. Germline V CDR1 and CDR2: SQVTM, ANQGSEA. This CDR3 region has 13 residues. Unmatched junction bases numbered 0, after V lost 4 bases and J lost 5 bases. CDR3 amino acids: CSVGTSGRETQYF. The CDR3 region has the DNA TGCAGCGTTGGGACTAGCGGGAGGGAGACCCAGTACTTC. Together with reference TRBV29-1 and TRBJ2-5, the CDR3 gives the full variable domain: SAVISQKPSRDICQRGTSLTIQCQVDSQVTMMFWYRQQPGQSLTLIATANQGSEATYESGFVIDKFPISRPNLTFSTLTVSNMSPEDSSIYLCSVGTSGRETQYFGPGTRLLVL.

This clonotype was recorded only once. Germline is not matched at one junction end, which may reflect a read error. CDR3 residues: CASTEGQAYEQYF. Here the CDR3 DNA reads TGTGCCAGCACTGAAGGACAGGCCTACGAGCAGTACTTC. The chain is built from TRBV2 and TRBJ2-7; 7 bases line up with TRBD1. Looked up from germline, CDR1 is SNHLY and CDR2 is FYNNEI. The CDR3 contains 13 residues.

This chain connects TRBV20-1 to TRBJ1-6; tentative D call: TRBD1 (5 bases). There are 14 residues in the CDR3. Germline V lookup: CDR1 DFQATT, CDR2 SNEGSKA (reference sequence). V gave up 4 bases and J gave up 5 bases, with 12 bases separating them. CDR3 DNA: TGCAGTGCTATTACTTCGACAGATAATTCACCCCTCCACTTT. This gives the protein CSAITSTDNSPLHF.

The count of this clonotype is one. Here the CDR3 DNA reads TGTGCCAGCAGCCAAGATTACGGGGGGATCTACGAGCAGTACTTC. This codes for CASSQDYGGIYEQYF. The genes are TRBV3-1 and TRBJ2-7; 7 bases map to TRBD2. V dropped 0 bases and J dropped 3; count of bases not matched to a gene: 5. Germline CDR1 LGHDT, CDR2 YNNKEL (reference sequence). The CDR3 totals 15 residues.

The chain combines TRBV30 with TRBJ2-1; tentatively, D is TRBD2 (6 bases). CDR3 length equals 10 residues. The V end was cut by 5 bases, the J end by 9 bases, with 8 bases between. Germline lookup yields CDR1 GTSNPN and CDR2 SVGIG (reference sequence). CDR3 region: CAWGGIEQFF. The CDR3 bases are TGTGCCTGGGGCGGGATTGAGCAGTTCTTC.

The chain is built from TRBV28 and TRBJ2-1; D perhaps matches TRBD1 (5 bases). CDR3 length: 15 amino acids. V lost 3 bases, J lost 8 bases, and 17 bases lay in between. CDR1 and CDR2 (germline): MDHEN, SYDVKM. CDR3 sequence (DNA): TGTGCCAGCAGTTTCTCAGGGCCCCAAGGGCATGAGCAGTTCTTC. Its translation is CASSFSGPQGHEQFF.

This sequence joins TRBV7-8 and TRBJ2-3; 10 bases line up with TRBD2. Germline V gives CDR1 SGHVS, CDR2 FQNEAQ. This CDR3 has 17 amino acids. The ends lost 8 bases at V and 4 bases at J; junction bases unmatched: 15. The CDR3 protein is CASPRDSGRRISDTQYF. Written as DNA, the CDR3 is TGTGCCAGCCCGCGCGATAGCGGGAGGCGTATCTCAGATACGCAGTATTTT.

This chain links TRBV20-1 with TRBJ2-3, with D tentatively TRBD2 (7 bases). This CDR3 is 17 amino acids long. Germline lookup yields CDR1 DFQATT and CDR2 SNEGSKA (reference sequence). The V and J ends lost 0 bases and 2 bases respectively, with 18 bases between them. CDR3 sequence (DNA): TGCAGTGCTAGAGATCATTTCGGGGGGCGAGACACAGATACGCAGTATTTT. Translation: CSARDHFGGRDTDTQYF.

The chain joins TRBV2 to TRBJ2-7; TRBD2 might be the D (7 bases). With 1 base removed from V and 3 bases from J, the gap between germline ends came to 16 bases. The CDR3 is 16 amino acids. Per the germline V gene, CDR1 is SNHLY and CDR2 is FYNNEI. The CDR3: CASSEDLSGGRYEQYF. DNA of the CDR3: TGTGCCAGCAGTGAAGACCTTTCCGGGGGGCGCTACGAGCAGTACTTC.

CDR3 region: CASSQGFNTEAFF. CDR3 in DNA: TGTGCCAGCAGCCAAGGGTTTAACACTGAAGCTTTCTTT. This chain links TRBV14 with TRBJ1-1; D is undetermined. CDR3 length equals 13 residues. Trimming took 1 base from V and 2 from J, leaving 5 bases between them. The germline V gene has CDR1 SGHDN and CDR2 FVKESK.

The rearrangement uses TRBV14 and TRBJ2-7, with TRBD2 as a possible D gene (5 bases). This CDR3 has 15 residues. Trimming pared 0 bases from V and 3 bases from J, leaving 12 bases between. The germline V gene encodes CDR1 SGHDN and CDR2 FVKESK. Here the CDR3 DNA reads TGTGCCAGCAGCCAAGAGTCGGGGAAGATCTACGAGCAGTACTTC. Amino acids: CASSQESGKIYEQYF.

The chain couples TRBV3-1 to TRBJ1-2, with D tentatively TRBD1 (5 bases). Trimming took off 2 bases at V and 8 bases at J, with 12 bases between the two ends. This CDR3 is 13 amino acids long. From germline, CDR1 is LGHDT and CDR2 YNNKEL (reference sequence). CDR3 residues: CASSQPGRRGYTF. The CDR3 bases are TGTGCCAGCAGCCAACCGGGACGCCGGGGCTACACCTTC.